This T cell receptor beta chain came from a study of blood T cells in healthy people across ages. Study-wide results and caveats: A greater number of naive CD4+ cells and higher diversity distinguished long-lived donors from aged donors. Older age coincided with a roughly linear decline in TCR beta diversity per million T cells.

With each sample, at least 5.5 micrograms of total RNA were extracted. Then a second PCR, running about 6 to 11 cycles, was carried out with a sample-barcoded 5' primer and a J-beta primer mix. Paired-end reads containing CDR3 totaled no fewer than 2.5 million for each sample. From the 5' RACE reads, TCRdb called clonotypes with MiXCR, one entry per CDR3 protein. The repertoire holds 850,000 or so distinct CDR3 sequences, with around 26% as singletons. This CDR3 has 15 residues. Germline V gene sequence: CDR1 DFQATT, CDR2 SNEGSKA (reference sequence). The trim removed 6 bases at V and 4 bases at J, leaving 8 bases unmatched. The table lists this clonotype with many counts. Its target is not known.

Specimen: blood. V and J are TRBV20-1 and TRBJ2-1; 11 bases match TRBD2. This clonotype was obtained from a woman older than 75 in good health. The CDR3 DNA reads as TGCAGTGCAACTCGGGGACTAGCGGTTTACAATGAGCAGTTCTTC. Residues: CSATRGLAVYNEQFF.